This entry features one T cell receptor beta chain sequence. Its antigen specificity is not known. No clone much larger than this one lies a single base away; base qualities are absent. The data were taken from a study of shared T cell receptors in the human thymus (dated by TCRdb to the early 2020s). For the wider study: The study examined how self-reactive, shared T-cell receptor alpha chains are generated in the human thymus.

The germline ends are 7 bases apart after V is trimmed by 4 bases and J by 6 bases. From the germline V gene, CDR1 is MDHEN and CDR2 is SYDVKM. From the cysteine up to the phenylalanine, the CDR3 has a length of 11 residues. Only CDR3 DNA is held: 33 bases, read in frame from base 1. Libraries were prepared through the immunoSEQ multiplex PCR assay. Held by TCRdb, this immuneACCESS table contains in-frame sequences only and omits some clones. Under half of the omission traces to an unresolved V gene where checked; the cause of the rest is unknown. In this sample the table shows some 640,000 clones, about 87% of which occur a single time. The top ten clones comprise 0.009% to 0.0095% of the sample. The same sample was also studied in work on human thymus T cells. Taken from the second paper: The donors were immunologically healthy infants in Finland who had open corrective cardiac surgery for congenital heart defects. The thymus tissue came from surgical resects taken out during corrective cardiac surgery. V and J gene segment usage appeared biased in both thymic and peripheral blood repertoires. Highly overlapping thymic TCR repertoires among unrelated individuals were reported in the related research. The study described the TCR alpha and beta repertoires in under 10 infant thymus samples and a handful of matching peripheral blood samples. The cohort included six male and a couple of female infants, with donor ages spanning 7 to 244 days. Thymocytes were freed from the tissue by mechanical means and kept at -70 degrees C as pellets of roughly 9.5-31 million cells. A QIAsymphony instrument was used to extract genomic DNA from the frozen cell pellets. The immunoSEQ multiplex PCR assay was used to amplify the TCRB and TCRAD loci from a standardized quantity of quality-controlled genomic DNA. The amplicons covered the V(D)J region and were long enough to include the CDR3 and to identify the V and J genes. The commercial immunoSEQ service was used to sequence amplicons on an Illumina platform. Primer bias and sequencing errors were corrected using previously described methods, and TCRAD and TCRB definitions followed the IMGT database. Repertoires were analysed with immunoSEQ Analyzer 3.0 and VDJTools, covering basic statistics, V/J segment usage, diversity estimates, rarefaction and pairwise overlap. Chao1, ChaoE, Efron-Thisted, Shannon and inverse Simpson indices were used to estimate diversity, which was also estimated on datasets down-sampled to the smallest sample. Repertoire overlap was determined by strict matching of CDR3 nucleotide sequence, V gene and J gene, and Jaccard-based multidimensional scaling clustering was applied. On average, roughly 810,000 unique TCRB clonotypes were obtained from thymus samples, compared with approximately 84,000 from blood samples.

In this chain, TRBV28 is recombined with TRBJ2-7; tentative D gene TRBD1, with 5 bases matching. The specimen sequenced was thymocytes. The source is a boy in the first two years of life with a congenital heart defect. Donor details come from another sample of the same person, matched by shared clones. The DNA sequence is as follows: TGTGCCAGCAGTTCGGACACCGAGCAGTACTTC. This gives the protein CASSSDTEQYF.